This paragraph reports one T cell receptor (beta chain). Trimming cost V 3 bases and J 9 bases; bases outside gene matches: 2. Germline CDR1 is PRHDT and CDR2 is FYEKMQ (reference sequence). The CDR3 has 12 residues. Seattle patient enrollment occurred during active infection, with longitudinal follow-up thereafter. This record belongs to a study of blood T cell repertoires in COVID-19. Study at large: T cells, B-cell-depleted T cells, or PBMCs supplied cDNA or gDNA.

Per the original methods: Counts of nucleated cells, estimated from reference gene primer amplification, were obtained. Profiled with immunoSEQ multiplex PCR; TCRdb holds only in-frame clones, not every one. V and J calls and clone size are copied from that table; D and trimming were computed from the DNA. The sample lists fewer than 250,000 clones, around 80% occurring once. The receptor comes from a woman aged 55-69 years with COVID-19, enrolled during active disease. Sequencing was performed on peripheral blood. The V and J genes are TRBV13 and TRBJ2-1; TRBD2 agrees at 7 bases. CDR3: CASSFGTIEQFF. CDR3 DNA: TGTGCCAGCAGCTTCGGGACTATTGAGCAGTTCTTC.